This TCR beta chain appears in the sequencing data of a study of blood T cell repertoires in COVID-19. Study-level background: The United States, Italy and Spain were the sources of the acute and convalescent COVID-19 samples. Sources were T cells, B-cell-depleted T cells, or PBMCs; the material itself was cDNA or gDNA.

Germline-derived CDR1 and CDR2 are LNHDA and SQIVND (reference sequence). V was pared by 5 bases and J by 4 bases, with 17 bases between. The CDR3 length is 15 residues. Original data processing: Scientists estimated how many nucleated cells there were by amplifying reference gene primers. The data were produced by immunoSEQ multiplex PCR, yet TCRdb's version contains in-frame clones alone and is incomplete. V and J calls and clone size follow that table, whereas D and trimming were derived from the DNA. The sample records 1,500 to 2,000 clones, 60% to 80% being singletons. The chain employs TRBV19 and TRBJ1-2; D unclear. Sequenced material: peripheral blood. This sequence originates from a man between 65 and 85 years old with active COVID-19. This CDR3 reads CASSRRIAGSYGYTF. In nucleotides, the CDR3 is TGTGCCAGTAGTCGTCGAATTGCGGGGAGCTATGGCTACACCTTC.